Each of the 26 T cell receptor beta chains below was sequenced from the same sample in a study of blood T cell repertoires in COVID-19. The protocol was immunoSEQ multiplex PCR, while the TCRdb copy is restricted to in-frame clones and leaves out a portion. Here the sample spans more than 45,000 clones, about 79% being singletons. Sequences were obtained from peripheral blood. These receptors were taken from a human donor in a cohort sampled during active COVID-19.

The V and J genes are TRBV7-6 and TRBJ1-1; the match to TRBD1 covers 12 bases. Looked up from germline, CDR1 is SGHVS and CDR2 is FNYEAQ. With V trimmed by 3 bases and J by 3 bases, 14 bases remained unmatched. The CDR3 extends over 19 amino acids. The CDR3 bases are TGTGCCAGCAGCTTCCTCTATATGGGACAGGGGGCGGGCGACACTGAAGCTTTCTTT. Its protein product is CASSFLYMGQGAGDTEAFF.

This chain joins TRBV3-1 (or the pseudogene TRBV3-2) and TRBJ2-7; 10 positions agree with TRBD1. The CDR3 contains 18 residues. The V and J ends lost 1 base and 3 bases, in that order; junction bases with no gene match: 12. The germline CDR1 and CDR2 sequences are LGHDT and YNNKEL (reference sequence). CDR3 sequence (DNA): TGTGCCAGCAGCCAAGGTGTGAGGGACAGGGGATTAAACTACGAGCAGTACTTC. Translated, it gives CASSQGVRDRGLNYEQYF.

The chain joins TRBV7-6 to TRBJ1-4, with D possibly being TRBD1 (5 bases). CDR3 length: 14 amino acids. CDR1 and CDR2 from the germline V gene are SGHVS and FNYEAQ. The V end was cut by 5 bases, the J end by 2 bases, with 9 bases between. The CDR3 DNA reads as TGTGCCAGCAGCCCGACAGCCACTAATGAAAAACTGTTTTTT. Encoded protein: CASSPTATNEKLFF.

In this sample, this clone turned up a few times. The chain couples TRBV9 to TRBJ2-7; tentative D call: TRBD1 (6 bases). Germline-derived CDR1 and CDR2 are SGDLS and YYNGEE. This CDR3 has 15 residues. The germline V and J ends were trimmed by 4 bases and 5 bases, with 19 bases remaining between them. The CDR3 bases are TGTGCCAGCAGCCCACGAGGGGGAGTCCAAGACGAGCAGTACTTC. As protein: CASSPRGGVQDEQYF. The full variable domain, in which reference TRBV9 and TRBJ2-7 provide the parts outside the CDR3, is DSGVTQTPKHLITATGQRVTLRCSPRSGDLSVYWYQQSLDQGLQFLIQYYNGEERAKGNILERFSAQQFPDLHSELNLSSLELGDSALYFCASSPRGGVQDEQYFGPGTRLTVT.

The V and J genes are TRBV4-3 and TRBJ2-7, with 8 bases that match TRBD2. V was pared by 1 base and J by 0 bases, with 8 bases of the junction left unmatched. The CDR3 contains 17 residues. Germline-derived CDR1 and CDR2 are LGHNA and YSLEER. In DNA form, the CDR3 reads TGCGCCAGCAGCCAAGGGGTGGGGACTAGGAGCTCCTACGAGCAGTACTTC. Translation: CASSQGVGTRSSYEQYF.

The chain has TRBV4-3 and TRBJ2-7; 7 nucleotides agree with TRBD2. J lost 2 bases, V lost 0 bases, and 1 base had no gene match. The germline CDR1 and CDR2 sequences are LGHNA and YSLEER. The CDR3 contains 14 residues. The CDR3 DNA follows: TGCGCCAGCAGCCAAGATGGGGGGGCCTACGAGCAGTACTTC. It translates to CASSQDGGAYEQYF.

This clone has more than one count but fewer than ten. This chain joins TRBV11-2 and TRBJ2-7, with TRBD2 matching over 9 bases. Per the germline V gene, CDR1 is SGHAT and CDR2 is FQNNGV. The trim removed 6 bases at V and 2 bases at J, leaving 8 bases unmatched. The CDR3 spans 15 residues. The CDR3 loop reads CASRLLSGRPYEQYF. In nucleotides, the CDR3 is TGTGCCAGCAGGCTTCTCAGCGGGAGGCCCTACGAGCAGTACTTC.

There are a few counts of this clone. The genes are TRBV11-2 and TRBJ2-6; D is undetermined. Trimming removed 4 bases at V and 0 bases at J, with 7 bases between. CDR3 length: 15 residues. Germline CDR1 and CDR2: SGHAT and FQNNGV. DNA of the CDR3: TGTGCCAGCAGCTCCACGAGCTCTGGGGCCAACGTCCTGACTTTC. Translation: CASSSTSSGANVLTF.

The chain has TRBV7-2 and TRBJ2-7; D is possibly TRBD1 (7 bases). The V end lost 0 bases, the J end lost 6 bases, and 12 bases lay between the germline ends. This CDR3 has 14 residues. The germline gives CDR1 SGHTA, CDR2 FQGNSA. The CDR3 DNA reads TGTGCCAGCAGCTTAGCGCGGCAGGGGGGCGAGCAGTACTTC. It codes for CASSLARQGGEQYF.

The J gene is TRBJ1-5, the V gene TRBV19; TRBD1 matches at 10 bases. With 4 bases clipped from V and 1 base from J, the junction kept 4 bases outside the gene matches. The length of the CDR3 is 16 residues. Germline values: CDR1 LNHDA, CDR2 SQIVND (reference sequence). CDR3 nucleotide sequence: TGTGCCAGTAGTACCCGGGGACAGGGGAGCAATCAGCCCCAGCATTTT. It specifies CASSTRGQGSNQPQHF.

In this sample, this clone turned up a few times. The chain employs TRBV15 and TRBJ1-1, with D tentatively TRBD1 (6 bases). The CDR3 runs 13 residues. V lost 2 bases, J lost 5 bases, and 9 bases lay in between. Germline assignment: CDR1 LNHNV and CDR2 YYDKDF (reference sequence). The CDR3 region has the DNA TGTGCCACCAGCAGAAGGGGGAAAACTGAAGCTTTCTTT. Protein sequence: CATSRRGKTEAFF.

V gene TRBV5-1 combines with J gene TRBJ1-2, with unresolved D. The length of the CDR3 is 16 residues. Germline V gene data show CDR1 as SGHRS and CDR2 as YFSETQ. Trimming removed 0 bases at V and 2 bases at J, with 14 bases between. As DNA, the CDR3 is TGCGCCAGCAGCTTGGCCGTCTGGCAGACAAACTATGGCTACACCTTC. Its protein is CASSLAVWQTNYGYTF.

The V call is TRBV11-2, the J call TRBJ2-7; 9 nucleotides agree with TRBD2. This CDR3 comprises 15 residues. The germline gives CDR1 SGHAT, CDR2 FQNNGV. J was trimmed by 3 bases and V by 3 bases; bases with no gene match: 6. CDR3 DNA: TGTGCCAGCAGCTTCGGAGCGGGAGGCCTCTACGAGCAGTACTTC. It translates to CASSFGAGGLYEQYF.

This clone appeared a few times. CDR3 bases: TGTGCCAGCAGTCCGCAACAGGGGACGAACGAGCAGTACTTC. Protein product: CASSPQQGTNEQYF. V usage is TRBV6-2 or TRBV6-3 and J usage is TRBJ2-7; 7 bases agree with TRBD1. This CDR3 is built from 14 residues. CDR1 is MNHEY, CDR2 SVGEGT, per germline. Unmatched junction bases numbered 9, after V lost 5 bases and J lost 5 bases.

The genes are TRBV3-1 (or the pseudogene TRBV3-2) and TRBJ1-2, with D tentatively TRBD1 (6 bases). This CDR3 has 15 amino acids. Trimming removed 0 bases from V and 6 bases from J, with 14 bases in between. CDR1 and CDR2 (germline): LGHDT, YNNKEL (reference sequence). The CDR3 DNA is TGTGCCAGCAGCCAAGAAAGGGGGAGATTGAATGGCTACACCTTC. Its protein product is CASSQERGRLNGYTF.

The rearrangement uses TRBV18 and TRBJ2-3; TRBD1 agrees at 8 bases. CDR1 and CDR2 (germline): KGHSH, LQKENI. The ends lost 4 bases at V and 3 bases at J; junction bases unmatched: 9. The CDR3 length is 16 residues. CDR3 protein: CASSLISGGATDTQYF. The CDR3 nucleotides read TGTGCCAGCTCACTAATTTCAGGGGGCGCGACAGATACGCAGTATTTT.

The V and J genes are TRBV6-5 and TRBJ1-2; TRBD1 matches 8 bases. J lost 4 bases, V lost 0 bases, and 4 bases had no gene match. The CDR3 is made up of 15 amino acids. The germline V gene has CDR1 MNHEY and CDR2 SVGAGI. The CDR3 region is CASSYSPGQGYGYTF. In DNA, the CDR3 is TGTGCCAGCAGTTACTCCCCTGGACAGGGCTATGGCTACACCTTC.

This chain links TRBV11-2 with TRBJ1-2; 7 nucleotides agree with TRBD1. The CDR3 is made up of 17 amino acids. Germline CDR1 and CDR2: SGHAT and FQNNGV. After removal of 4 bases from V and 6 bases from J, the junction contained 17 bases not matched to a gene. CDR3 loop: CASSSYGVGGSEDGYTF. The CDR3 nucleotides are TGTGCCAGCAGCTCCTACGGCGTAGGGGGCTCTGAAGATGGCTACACCTTC.

The chain couples TRBV6-5 to TRBJ1-2; D is ambiguous. This CDR3 is built from 12 residues. Germline CDR1 MNHEY, CDR2 SVGAGI. The germline V and J ends were trimmed by 7 bases and 7 bases, with 13 bases remaining between them. CDR3 DNA sequence: TGTGCCAGCACCGGCGGATCCTTTGGCTACACCTTC. Residues: CASTGGSFGYTF.

CDR3 DNA sequence: TGTGCCAGACAATCAATATGGGACAGGGCGGATGGCTACACCTTC. Its protein is CARQSIWDRADGYTF. The rearrangement joins TRBV7-9 to TRBJ1-2, with 9 bases that match TRBD1. Germline CDR1 is SEHNR and CDR2 is FQNEAQ (reference sequence). V lost 9 bases, J lost 6 bases, and 14 bases stayed unmatched. This CDR3 has 15 residues.

The chain has TRBV5-8 and TRBJ1-2, with unresolved D. This CDR3 contains 15 residues. Trimming shortened V by 0 bases and J by 2 bases, and 11 bases separated the two germline ends. Germline-derived CDR1 and CDR2 are SGHTS and YDEGEE. The CDR3 reads CASSLVAELNYGYTF. For the CDR3, the DNA is TGTGCCAGCAGCTTGGTGGCGGAACTAAACTATGGCTACACCTTC. The whole variable domain, filled in from reference TRBV5-8 and TRBJ1-2, reads EAGVTQSPTHLIKTRGQQATLRCSPISGHTSVYWYQQALGLGLQFLLWYDEGEERNRGNFPPRFSGRQFPNYSSELNVNALELEDSALYLCASSLVAELNYGYTFGSGTRLTVV.

The chain links TRBV30 to TRBJ1-1; D gene uncertain. Germline CDR1 is GTSNPN and CDR2 is SVGIG (reference sequence). The CDR3 is made up of 14 amino acids. V was pared by 2 bases and J by 0 bases, with 10 bases between. CDR3 DNA sequence: TGTGCCTGGAGTAATGTTCTCGTGAACACTGAAGCTTTCTTT. It codes for CAWSNVLVNTEAFF.

V is TRBV6-6 and J is TRBJ2-2; a weak D match, TRBD2 (5 bases). The germline gives CDR1 MNHNY, CDR2 SVGAGI (reference sequence). CDR3 length: 15 residues. The V end lost 4 bases, the J end lost 6 bases, and 15 bases lay between the germline ends. CDR3 in DNA: TGTGCCAGCAGTTCCCCGGGAATCGTAGCCGGGGAGCTGTTTTTT. It codes for CASSSPGIVAGELFF.

V is TRBV6-5 and J is TRBJ2-7, with 7 bases that match TRBD2. V shed 5 bases and J 4 bases; nucleotides not matched to a gene: 5. Germline CDR1 and CDR2: MNHEY and SVGAGI. The CDR3 is 13 amino acids. The CDR3 spells CASSPVGGYEQYF. DNA for the CDR3: TGTGCCAGCAGTCCGGTGGGGGGGTACGAGCAGTACTTC.

This rearrangement joins TRBV5-5 to TRBJ1-1; 8 nucleotides align to TRBD1. CDR1 and CDR2 (germline): SGHKS, YYEKEE (reference sequence). The CDR3 consists of 15 residues. V was pared by 5 bases and J by 1 base, with 7 bases of the junction left unmatched. For the CDR3, the DNA is TGTGCCAGCAGACGACAGACAGGGGCGAACACTGAAGCTTTCTTT. Translating gives CASRRQTGANTEAFF.

V usage is TRBV2 and J usage is TRBJ1-2, with D possibly TRBD1 on 6 matching bases. CDR1 SNHLY and CDR2 FYNNEI come from the germline V gene. With 2 bases removed from V and 4 bases from J, the gap between germline ends came to 8 bases. The CDR3 sequence is 13 residues long. CDR3 amino acids: CASSEWDIYGYTF. The CDR3 coding sequence is TGTGCCAGCAGTGAATGGGACATCTATGGCTACACCTTC.